A single TCR beta chain is shown here with its context. The sample belongs to a study of blood T cell repertoires in COVID-19. Sequencing was performed with immunoSEQ multiplex PCR; in TCRdb, only in-frame clones are kept and a portion is missing. The repertoire consists of about 440,000 clones, with about 90% occurring once and the leading ten covering 0.55% to 0.75%. The CDR3 runs 13 residues. CDR1 is GTSNPN and CDR2 is SVGIG in the germline V gene (reference sequence). The V segment lost 0 bases and the J segment 4 bases; nucleotides outside the gene matches: 2. Participant age was about 18 to 89 years, and participants resided in around 24 US areas.

This chain links TRBV30 with TRBJ1-1, with 7 nucleotides matching TRBD1. The source of this sequence is a man between 18 and 35 years old who had recovered from COVID-19. What was sequenced was PBMCs or T cells enriched from blood (not recorded which). The CDR3 region is CAWSVPGGTEAFF. The CDR3 coding sequence is TGTGCCTGGAGTGTACCAGGGGGCACTGAAGCTTTCTTT.